The rows below give T cell receptor beta chains drawn from one sample of a study of monozygotic twins with inflammatory bowel disease. Using the 5' RACE reads, TCRdb records one entry per CDR3 protein without DNA. The sample has 440,000 or so distinct CDR3 sequences. Sequencing was done on a sample of blood. The receptors come from a human donor with ulcerative colitis or Crohn's disease, or a healthy co-twin of an affected twin (not recorded which). Each CDR3 is given with its conserved first and last residue. Each record gives: V gene, J gene, CDR3 protein.

TRBV2,TRBJ2-3,CASSTRGQGTDTQYF
TRBV20-1,TRBJ1-2,CSANTGQSPSYGYTF
TRBV19,TRBJ1-2,CASKDRNFYGYTF
TRBV5-1,TRBJ2-2,CASSLSTFNSGELFF
TRBV24-1,TRBJ2-1,CATSDSGRALDEQFF
TRBV7-2,TRBJ1-2,CASSLPVPGAGYTF
TRBV6-5,TRBJ2-5,CASSFTGKSNQETQYF
TRBV20-1,TRBJ2-7,CSARDFVGIQEGALPYEQYF
TRBV2,TRBJ1-1,CASSFSGTPRTMNTEAFF
TRBV12-3/TRBV12-4,TRBJ2-7,CASSSDRTQRPYEQYF
TRBV30,TRBJ2-7,CAWSNSGFEQYF
TRBV2,TRBJ1-2,CASSSGQAMRGYTF
TRBV7-2,TRBJ2-5,CASSLATGQETQYF
TRBV9,TRBJ1-3,CASSARSGNTIYF
TRBV9,TRBJ2-5,CASSALHGAPTSAQYF
TRBV20-1,TRBJ1-2,CSASLQDYGYTF
TRBV27,TRBJ1-2,CASSLAQGGLYGYTF
TRBV27,TRBJ2-5,CASSSLLGPTRETQYF
TRBV12-3/TRBV12-4,TRBJ2-7,CASSGRRASPYEQYF
TRBV27,TRBJ2-3,CASSGTKSTDTQYF
TRBV7-9,TRBJ1-4,CASSPTRSNEKLFF
TRBV9,TRBJ2-7,CASSAGAGEQYF
TRBV5-5,TRBJ2-3,CASSYGLAGFVDTQYF
TRBV7-9,TRBJ2-7,CASSATGTGISYEQYF
TRBV3-1,TRBJ2-7,CASSRATYEQYF
TRBV6-5,TRBJ2-2,CASSWGLAGQLTGELFF
TRBV7-9,TRBJ2-5,CASSFLAGKETQYF
TRBV6-2/TRBV6-3,TRBJ1-2,CASSLEGPYGYTF
TRBV12-3/TRBV12-4,TRBJ2-5,CATEVIRETQYF
TRBV20-1,TRBJ2-3,CSASGGAGGADTQYF
TRBV13,TRBJ1-6,CASSLSRGGYSPLHF
TRBV7-9,TRBJ2-1,CASSPEGVEQFF
TRBV5-1,TRBJ1-3,CASSLSTGTSGNTIYF
TRBV27,TRBJ1-1,CASSFEGRGRTEAFF
TRBV5-5,TRBJ2-5,CASSRQDNQETQYF
TRBV7-9,TRBJ1-1,CATLLSIETEAFF
TRBV14,TRBJ2-1,CASSLRRTSGMYNEQFF
TRBV3-1,TRBJ2-1,CASSQDPPAAEYNEQFF
TRBV9,TRBJ1-2,CASSPGQVYYGYTF
TRBV5-6,TRBJ2-5,CASSWQTGDQETQYF
TRBV3-1,TRBJ1-1,CASSQLTGVTEAFF
TRBV20-1,TRBJ2-1,CSASPGDSQFF
TRBV4-3,TRBJ2-7,CASSPGTGRGYEQYF
TRBV7-9,TRBJ2-1,CASSLSRGGAYNEQFF
TRBV28,TRBJ2-1,CASSFYSGPPYHNEQFF
TRBV5-1,TRBJ2-7,CASSLVGLRDKANEQYF
TRBV10-3,TRBJ2-2,CAISQKGTGDSNTGELFF
TRBV11-1,TRBJ1-1,CASRLSVPQGTLNTEAFF
TRBV5-4,TRBJ2-3,CASSSGTSRNTDTQYF